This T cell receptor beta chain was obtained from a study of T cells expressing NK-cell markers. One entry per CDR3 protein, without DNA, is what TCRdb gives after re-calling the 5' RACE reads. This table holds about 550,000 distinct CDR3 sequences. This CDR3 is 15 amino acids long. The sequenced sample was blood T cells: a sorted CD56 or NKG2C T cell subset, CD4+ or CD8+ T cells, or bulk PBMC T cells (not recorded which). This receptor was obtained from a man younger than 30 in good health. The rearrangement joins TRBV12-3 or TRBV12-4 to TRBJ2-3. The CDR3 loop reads CASSPDRHSTDTQYF.